Each of the 25 T cell receptor beta chains below was sequenced from the same sample in a study of beta chain features in type 1 diabetes. Since all of the isolated RNA was reverse transcribed, expressed TCRB transcripts were what got sequenced. Profiling relied on immunoSEQ multiplex PCR, and the TCRdb table lists in-frame clones only, not all of them. Of about 930,000 clones in the sample, roughly 15% were seen once. Sequenced input: naive CD4+ T cells from blood. These TCRs come from a woman aged 18-29 years in good health.

This clone was seen only a few times. The chain carries TRBV15 and TRBJ1-4; D call uncertain. Germline values: CDR1 LNHNV, CDR2 YYDKDF (reference sequence). The V gene lost 0 bases and the J gene lost 8 bases, with 16 bases spanning the gap. The CDR3 extends over 16 amino acids. The CDR3 loop reads CATSREAEVSREKLFF. CDR3 sequence (DNA): TGTGCCACCAGCAGAGAAGCGGAAGTAAGCCGGGAAAAACTGTTTTTT.

The rearrangement links TRBV19 to TRBJ1-5; D unclear. In germline, CDR1 is LNHDA, CDR2 SQIVND (reference sequence). This CDR3 spans 16 amino acids. V was pared by 3 bases and J by 1 base, with 13 bases between. This CDR3 reads CASSMGRITSNQPQHF. CDR3 DNA: TGTGCCAGTAGTATGGGCCGAATCACGAGCAATCAGCCCCAGCATTTT. Together with reference TRBV19 and TRBJ1-5, the CDR3 gives the full variable domain: DGGITQSPKYLFRKEGQNVTLSCEQNLNHDAMYWYRQDPGQGLRLIYYSQIVNDFQKGDIAEGYSVSREKKESFPLTVTSAQKNPTAFYLCASSMGRITSNQPQHFGDGTRLSIL.

The chain couples TRBV4-2 to TRBJ2-1, with D possibly being TRBD1 (6 bases). The CDR3 consists of 15 residues. Trimming took 4 bases from V and 5 from J, leaving 15 bases between them. Germline CDR1 and CDR2: LGHNA and YNFKEQ. CDR3 loop: CASSPSGTPNNEQFF. Written as DNA, the CDR3 is TGTGCCAGCAGCCCCTCCGGGACACCGAACAATGAGCAGTTCTTC.

This clone was counted between two and nine times. This rearrangement joins TRBV7-9 to TRBJ2-4; D is possibly TRBD2 (5 bases). With 0 bases removed from V and 7 bases from J, the gap between germline ends came to 7 bases. The CDR3 is 13 amino acids. Germline V lookup: CDR1 SEHNR, CDR2 FQNEAQ (reference sequence). The CDR3 reads CASSLAPGNIQYF. The CDR3 nucleotides read TGTGCCAGCAGCTTAGCCCCGGGGAACATTCAGTACTTC.

This rearrangement joins TRBV18 to TRBJ2-5, with D unclear. CDR3 length: 12 residues. Trimming pared 4 bases from V and 0 bases from J, leaving 3 bases between. The germline CDR1 and CDR2 sequences are KGHSH and LQKENI. The CDR3 nucleotides read TGTGCCAGCTCACAAAACCAAGAGACCCAGTACTTC. This translates into CASSQNQETQYF.

In this sample, this clone turned up a few times. The V and J genes are TRBV28 and TRBJ2-1; 7 bases match TRBD2. Germline V gives CDR1 MDHEN, CDR2 SYDVKM. CDR3 length: 14 residues. With V trimmed by 2 bases and J by 13 bases, 11 bases remained unmatched. CDR3 sequence reads: CASSLRASGAPQFF. The CDR3 DNA sequence: TGTGCCAGCAGTTTAAGGGCTAGCGGAGCCCCACAGTTCTTC.

This clone was seen only a few times. The rearrangement joins TRBV4-2 to TRBJ1-1, with TRBD1 matching over 11 bases. V gave up 1 base and J gave up 6 bases; unmatched junction bases: 1. The CDR3 extends over 14 amino acids. Germline V gene sequence: CDR1 LGHNA, CDR2 YNFKEQ. In DNA form, the CDR3 reads TGTGCCAGCAGCCAAGGGGACAGGGGGTCTGAAGCTTTCTTT. The encoded protein is CASSQGDRGSEAFF.

The rearrangement uses TRBV18 and TRBJ1-1; 7 bases agree with TRBD1. CDR1 and CDR2 from the germline V gene are KGHSH and LQKENI. Trimming removed 3 bases from V and 5 bases from J; junction bases left unmatched: 6. The CDR3 loop spans 14 amino acids. For the CDR3, the DNA is TGTGCCAGCTCACCCTTGACAGGGTATACTGAAGCTTTCTTT. Protein: CASSPLTGYTEAFF.

This clone was detected only a few times. J is TRBJ2-7 and V is TRBV10-3; possible D gene TRBD2, 5 bases. Germline assignment: CDR1 ENHRY and CDR2 SYGVKD. This CDR3 contains 14 residues. The V and J ends lost 3 bases and 3 bases respectively, with 12 bases between them. The CDR3 sequence is CAISEQRPLYEQYF. The CDR3 DNA is TGTGCCATCAGTGAACAGCGGCCCCTCTACGAGCAGTACTTC.

This clone showed up just a few times. J is TRBJ2-1 and V is TRBV15; 10 bases are shared with TRBD2. Germline V gene lookup returns CDR1 LNHNV and CDR2 YYDKDF (reference sequence). This CDR3 has 16 amino acids. Trimming took 4 bases from V and 4 from J; bases not matched to a gene: 7. This CDR3 reads CATSIGLAEGYNEQFF. The DNA for the CDR3 is TGTGCCACCAGCATAGGACTAGCGGAGGGGTACAATGAGCAGTTCTTC.

In this sample, this clone turned up a few times. The chain joins TRBV20-1 to TRBJ2-7; no firm D call. Trimming shortened V by 6 bases and J by 5 bases, and 11 bases separated the two germline ends. The germline CDR1 and CDR2 sequences are DFQATT and SNEGSKA (reference sequence). The CDR3 covers 11 residues. The CDR3 DNA reads as TGCAGTGCCATAGCCCCCAACGAGCAGTACTTC. This codes for CSAIAPNEQYF.

This clone appeared a few times. The chain employs TRBV11-2 and TRBJ2-1, with D possibly being TRBD2 (7 bases). The germline V gene encodes CDR1 SGHAT and CDR2 FQNNGV. V was trimmed by 0 bases and J by 9 bases, leaving 24 bases between them. The CDR3 loop spans 18 amino acids. The CDR3 here is CASSLDPGAGAKAGEQFF. In DNA form, the CDR3 reads TGTGCCAGCAGCTTAGATCCAGGGGCGGGAGCCAAGGCGGGTGAGCAGTTCTTC.

The chain recombines TRBV27 with TRBJ2-3; D remains unclear. Germline CDR1 and CDR2: MNHEY and SMNVEV (reference sequence). The V end was cut by 7 bases, the J end by 4 bases, with 15 bases between. The CDR3 has 14 amino acids. The CDR3 spells CASTPLGSADTQYF. The DNA for the CDR3 is TGTGCCAGCACTCCCCTAGGCTCTGCAGATACGCAGTATTTT.

The CDR3 DNA reads as TGTGCCAGCAGTTTCTCCCAGGTACCTCAAGCTTTCTTT. This codes for CASSFSQVPQAFF. The V gene is TRBV28, the J gene TRBJ1-1; D is uncertain. CDR1 is MDHEN and CDR2 is SYDVKM in the germline V gene. Trimming left V 3 bases short and J 9 bases short, with 14 bases between. The CDR3 loop spans 13 amino acids. The full variable domain, in which reference TRBV28 and TRBJ1-1 provide the parts outside the CDR3, is DVKVTQSSRYLVKRTGEKVFLECVQDMDHENMFWYRQDPGLGLRLIYFSYDVKMKEKGDIPEGYSVSREKKERFSLILESASTNQTSMYLCASSFSQVPQAFFGQGTRLTVV.

This clone was picked up a small number of times. The V and J genes are TRBV5-1 and TRBJ2-1; D possibly corresponds to TRBD2 (6 bases). The germline V and J ends were trimmed by 5 bases and 8 bases, with 17 bases remaining between them. The CDR3 consists of 14 residues. Germline V gene lookup returns CDR1 SGHRS and CDR2 YFSETQ. The CDR3 region is CASRVGRGVDEQFF. The CDR3 coding sequence is TGCGCCAGCAGAGTGGGGCGGGGTGTAGATGAGCAGTTCTTC.

This clone was seen more than once but under ten times. CDR3 region: CASSPVENTQYF. CDR3 nucleotides: TGTGCCAGCTCACCAGTCGAAAATACGCAGTATTTT. The rearrangement joins TRBV18 to TRBJ2-3; D call uncertain. Trimming pared 2 bases from V and 7 bases from J, leaving 7 bases between. Germline values: CDR1 KGHSH, CDR2 LQKENI. The CDR3 is made up of 12 amino acids.

This clone came up a few times. The rearrangement links TRBV7-3 to TRBJ2-1, with 14 bases fitting TRBD2. CDR1 and CDR2 (germline): SGHTA, FQGTGA. V was clipped by 5 bases and J by 6 bases; unmatched bases: 3. This CDR3 contains 15 residues. The CDR3 loop is CASSLTSGRANEQFF. As DNA, the CDR3 is TGTGCCAGCAGCCTGACTAGCGGGAGGGCCAATGAGCAGTTCTTC.

The chain couples TRBV10-3 to TRBJ1-1, with unresolved D. Germline V gene lookup returns CDR1 ENHRY and CDR2 SYGVKD. Trimming took off 8 bases at V and 6 bases at J, with 13 bases between the two ends. CDR3 length: 12 amino acids. The CDR3 coding sequence is TGTGCCATCGGCTTTGGGGTTGCTGAAGCTTTCTTT. Its protein is CAIGFGVAEAFF.

This chain uses TRBV28 with TRBJ2-4; 11 nucleotides line up with TRBD2. The germline V gene has CDR1 MDHEN and CDR2 SYDVKM. After removal of 3 bases from V and 0 bases from J, the junction contained 7 bases not matched to a gene. This CDR3 is 18 amino acids long. CDR3 amino acids: CASSFSGLAALAKNIQYF. CDR3 in DNA: TGTGCCAGCAGTTTTTCGGGACTAGCGGCTCTAGCCAAAAACATTCAGTACTTC.

The V and J genes are TRBV28 and TRBJ1-2, with D possibly TRBD1 on 6 matching bases. Trimming pared 8 bases from V and 4 bases from J, leaving 17 bases between. The CDR3 loop spans 14 amino acids. Germline CDR1 is MDHEN and CDR2 is SYDVKM. As DNA, the CDR3 is TGTGCCAGCCTGGCGGGGGGGCCTACCTATGGCTACACCTTC. Translating gives CASLAGGPTYGYTF.

This rearrangement joins TRBV5-1 to TRBJ2-3; TRBD2 matches 13 bases. Germline CDR1 is SGHRS and CDR2 is YFSETQ. The CDR3 is 16 amino acids. Trimming at V came to 5 bases and at J to 6 bases, leaving 9 bases not matched to a gene. The DNA of the CDR3 is TGCGCCAGCAGGGAACTAGCGGGAGGGCCAACGGATACGCAGTATTTT. It encodes CASRELAGGPTDTQYF.

This chain connects TRBV7-9 to TRBJ2-1; 9 nucleotides match TRBD1. The CDR3 sequence is 16 residues long. V trimming: 3 bases; J trimming: 8 bases; junction bases outside the gene matches: 11. In germline, CDR1 is SEHNR, CDR2 FQNEAQ (reference sequence). CDR3 protein: CASSFIEGQGRDEQFF. The DNA for the CDR3 is TGTGCCAGCAGCTTCATTGAGGGACAGGGACGGGATGAGCAGTTCTTC.

The rearrangement joins TRBV10-3 to TRBJ2-5, with D perhaps matching TRBD2 (7 bases). Germline CDR1 ENHRY, CDR2 SYGVKD. The CDR3 sequence is 16 residues long. The V end lost 8 bases, the J end lost 7 bases, and 26 bases lay between the germline ends. CDR3 DNA: TGTGCCATCTCTGGGGGGGCAGGACCAACCCTGGGGACCCAGTACTTC. Translating it yields CAISGGAGPTLGTQYF.

V gene TRBV25-1 combines with J gene TRBJ2-7, with 7 bases aligning to TRBD2. CDR3 size: 15 residues. The germline CDR1 and CDR2 sequences are MGHDK and SYGVNS. Trimming at V came to 8 bases and at J to 5 bases, leaving 15 bases not matched to a gene. The CDR3 DNA reads TGTGCCAGCGCCTCGGCAGCGGGACCAATCCACGAGCAGTACTTC. It specifies CASASAAGPIHEQYF.

This clone was observed a few times. This chain links TRBV25-1 with TRBJ1-2; possibly TRBD1 for D (6 bases). V lost 1 base and J lost 4, with 13 bases in between. Germline CDR1 and CDR2: MGHDK and SYGVNS. The CDR3 has 15 residues. Here the CDR3 DNA reads TGTGCCAGCAGTGAATCCCACAGGGCAACCTATGGCTACACCTTC. Translation: CASSESHRATYGYTF.